Sequencing of this T cell receptor beta chain was carried out in a study of identifying expanded T cells in peripheral blood. Study-wide results and limits: Roughly 1.2 clones differed between technical replicates, versus about 15 and 19 over time. Across healthy donors, higher total template counts meant significantly greater approximately two-week count variance.

Deletions cut 8 bases from V and 8 bases from J, with 33 bases between. The CDR3 is made up of 18 amino acids. Germline CDR1 and CDR2: LNHNV and YYDKDF (reference sequence). TCRdb's copy holds only in-frame clones and misses some; the assay was immunoSEQ multiplex PCR. The sample consists of some 93,000 clones, roughly 90% of them appearing once. As to this clone: Its target is unknown.

Collection occurred without any documented infections or immune events in donors. The chain is built from TRBV15 and TRBJ1-2, with D possibly TRBD1 on 6 matching bases. The receptor was derived from a person aged 18-70 years in good health. Sequenced material: blood. CDR3 region: CATCWSWGGQECHGGYTF. The CDR3, as DNA: TGTGCCACCTGCTGGTCCTGGGGGGGCCAGGAGTGTCATGGGGGCTACACCTTC.